This T cell receptor beta chain appears in the sequencing data of a study of cytomegalovirus exposure and HLA in healthy donors. Findings and caveats of the study: The authors excluded some V segments, including TRBV6-2 and TRBV6-3, as indistinguishable. The majority of CMV-associated TCR beta chains were reported as apparently HLA-restricted in a later analysis. High specificity and sensitivity for cytomegalovirus status were reported for the classifier.

With 60 Vbeta and 13 Jbeta primers, the PCR was carried out. Sequencing was performed with immunoSEQ multiplex PCR; in TCRdb, only in-frame clones are kept and a portion is missing. The data contain roughly 180,000 clones, roughly 8.7% of them singletons. On this clone itself: Its antigen is undetermined.

Healthy bone marrow donors made up the donor group. The CDR3 contains 12 residues. From germline, CDR1 is KGHSH and CDR2 LQKENI. V lost 6 bases and J lost 2, with 7 bases in between. The sequencing sample was made of PBMCs. The TCR was taken from a woman aged 25 to 45 in good health and CMV-seropositive. The chain carries TRBV18 and TRBJ2-5; no firm D call. The DNA of the CDR3 is TGTGCCAGCTCGTTCAGACAAGAGACCCAGTACTTC. This sequence encodes CASSFRQETQYF.